Listed below are T cell receptor beta chains from one sample, sequenced in a study of blood T cell repertoires in COVID-19. Profiled with immunoSEQ multiplex PCR; TCRdb holds only in-frame clones, not every one. The data contain about 320,000 clones, around 92% of them seen just once; the ten biggest clones take up around 10%. The sample consisted of peripheral blood. The receptor set was obtained from a woman aged 25 to 39 with COVID-19, enrolled during active disease. CDR3s include the opening cysteine and the closing phenylalanine or tryptophan. Fields, in order: clone size, D gene, V gene, J gene, CDR3 protein, CDR3 DNA. A D gene is named only where the DNA matches it firmly. Clone size, where shown, is once, few, many, or a class for clones that have expanded.

NA	NA	TRBV27	TRBJ1-2	CASSLGGVGYGYTF	TGTGCCAGCAGTTTGGGCGGGGTTGGCTATGGCTACACCTTC
NA	NA	TRBV2	TRBJ2-2	CASSESSANTGELFF	TGTGCCAGCAGTGAATCCAGCGCGAACACCGGGGAGCTGTTTTTT
NA	NA	TRBV2	TRBJ2-7	CASSEVHSQSSYEQYF	TGTGCCAGCAGTGAAGTTCACAGCCAATCCTCCTACGAGCAGTACTTC
NA	NA	TRBV15	TRBJ2-3	CATSRDLTDTQYF	TGTGCCACCAGCAGAGACTTGACAGATACGCAGTATTTT
NA	TRBD2	TRBV6-1	TRBJ2-7	CASSQSLRGAYEQYF	TGTGCCAGCAGTCAATCCCTGCGGGGGGCCTACGAGCAGTACTTC
NA	NA	TRBV4-1	TRBJ2-1	CASSPVRWAGEQFF	TGCGCCAGCAGCCCCGTCCGTTGGGCGGGTGAGCAGTTCTTC
NA	NA	TRBV4-1	TRBJ2-7	CASSGADEQYF	TGCGCCAGCAGTGGGGCTGACGAGCAGTACTTC
NA	NA	TRBV28	TRBJ1-5	CAIDDSATQPQHF	TGTGCCATTGACGACAGTGCGACTCAGCCCCAGCATTTT
NA	NA	TRBV6-4	TRBJ1-1	CASSSGGPRTEAFF	TGTGCCAGCAGCTCCGGGGGACCAAGGACTGAAGCTTTCTTT
once	NA	TRBV13	TRBJ2-1	CASSSTPRGSYNEQFF	TGTGCCAGCAGCTCGACCCCGCGAGGCTCCTACAATGAGCAGTTCTTC
NA	TRBD1	TRBV5-1	TRBJ2-1	CASSPTGDTRSYNEQFF	TGCGCCAGCAGCCCCACAGGGGACACCCGCTCCTACAATGAGCAGTTCTTC
NA	TRBD1	TRBV18	TRBJ2-7	CASSPGTGYEQYF	TGTGCCAGCTCACCCGGGACAGGCTACGAGCAGTACTTC
NA	TRBD2	TRBV4-1	TRBJ2-1	CASSHLSGGEGEQFF	TGCGCCAGCAGCCATCTTAGCGGGGGGGAAGGTGAGCAGTTCTTC
NA	TRBD1	TRBV12-3/TRBV12-4	TRBJ1-2	CAYRDRVNYGYTF	TGTGCCTACCGGGACAGAGTTAACTATGGCTACACCTTC
NA	NA	TRBV4-2	TRBJ1-6	CASSQAAVGASPLHF	TGTGCCAGCAGCCAAGCGGCCGTTGGGGCGTCACCCCTCCACTTT
NA	NA	TRBV27	TRBJ1-1	CASSFAGRDTEAFF	TGTGCCAGCAGTTTCGCCGGGCGGGACACTGAAGCTTTCTTT
NA	TRBD1	TRBV9	TRBJ2-3	CASQQGADTQYF	TGTGCCAGTCAACAGGGGGCAGATACGCAGTATTTT
NA	NA	TRBV7-9	TRBJ1-1	CASSPGHEGNTEAFF	TGTGCCAGCAGCCCCGGTCACGAGGGGAACACTGAAGCTTTCTTT
NA	TRBD2	TRBV6-5	TRBJ2-5	CASNPKGRGETQYF	TGTGCCAGCAACCCGAAAGGGCGGGGGGAGACCCAGTACTTC
NA	NA	TRBV5-4	TRBJ2-5	CASSLLGQGPETQYF	TGTGCCAGCAGCTTGTTGGGGCAGGGCCCCGAGACCCAGTACTTC